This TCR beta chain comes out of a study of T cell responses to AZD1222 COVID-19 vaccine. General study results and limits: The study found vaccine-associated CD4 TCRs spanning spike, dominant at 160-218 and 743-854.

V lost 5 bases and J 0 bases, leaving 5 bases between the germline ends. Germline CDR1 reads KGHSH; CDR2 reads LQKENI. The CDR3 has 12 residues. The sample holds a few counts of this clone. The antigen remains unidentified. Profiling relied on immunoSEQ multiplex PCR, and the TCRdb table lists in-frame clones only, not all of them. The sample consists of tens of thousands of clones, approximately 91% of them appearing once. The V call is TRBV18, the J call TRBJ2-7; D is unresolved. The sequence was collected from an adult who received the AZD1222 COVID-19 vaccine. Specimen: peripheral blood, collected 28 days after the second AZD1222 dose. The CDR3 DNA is TGTGCCAGCTCATCGAGCTCCTACGAGCAGTACTTC. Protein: CASSSSSYEQYF.